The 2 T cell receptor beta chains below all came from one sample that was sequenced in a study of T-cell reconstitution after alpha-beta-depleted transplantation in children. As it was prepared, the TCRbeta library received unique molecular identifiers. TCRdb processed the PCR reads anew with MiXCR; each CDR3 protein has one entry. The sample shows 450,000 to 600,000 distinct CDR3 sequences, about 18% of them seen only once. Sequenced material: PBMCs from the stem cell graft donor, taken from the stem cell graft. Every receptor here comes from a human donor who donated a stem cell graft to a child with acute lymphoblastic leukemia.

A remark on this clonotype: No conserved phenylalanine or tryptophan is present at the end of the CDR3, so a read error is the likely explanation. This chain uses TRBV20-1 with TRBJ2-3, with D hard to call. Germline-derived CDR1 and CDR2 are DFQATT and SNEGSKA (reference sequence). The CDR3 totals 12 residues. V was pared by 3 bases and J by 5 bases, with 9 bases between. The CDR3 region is CSASASRDTQYL. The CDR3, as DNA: TGCAGTGCTAGCGCCTCCCGAGATACGCAGTATTTG.

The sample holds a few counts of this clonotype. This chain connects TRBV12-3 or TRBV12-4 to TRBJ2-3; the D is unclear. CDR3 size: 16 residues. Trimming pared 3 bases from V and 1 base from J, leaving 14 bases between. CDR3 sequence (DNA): TGTGCCAGCAGTTTTGGGATCCGGCCCCGCACAGATACGCAGTATTTT. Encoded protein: CASSFGIRPRTDTQYF.